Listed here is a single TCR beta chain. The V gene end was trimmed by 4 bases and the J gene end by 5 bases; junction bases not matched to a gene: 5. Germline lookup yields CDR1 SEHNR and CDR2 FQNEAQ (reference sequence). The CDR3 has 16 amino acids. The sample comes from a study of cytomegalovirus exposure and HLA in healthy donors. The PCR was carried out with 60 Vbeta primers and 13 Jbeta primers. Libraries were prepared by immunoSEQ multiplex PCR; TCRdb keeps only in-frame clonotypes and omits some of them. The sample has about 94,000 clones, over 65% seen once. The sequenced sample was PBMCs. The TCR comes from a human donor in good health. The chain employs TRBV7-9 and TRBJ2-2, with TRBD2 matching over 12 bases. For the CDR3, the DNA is TGTGCCAGCAGCTCAAGACTAGCGGGAGTGACCGGGGAGCTGTTTTTT. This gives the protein CASSSRLAGVTGELFF.